This T cell receptor beta chain was captured by sequencing in a study of blood T cell repertoires in COVID-19 (dated by TCRdb to the early 2020s). About the full investigation: Samples from collaborators originated in the United States, Italy and Spain and spanned both the acute and convalescent phases of COVID-19. The material from the prospective study consisted of cDNA or gDNA derived from T cells, B-cell-depleted T cells, or PBMCs. Deeply sampled blood TCRbeta repertoires from subjects exposed to, actively infected with, or recovered from COVID-19 were included in the dataset. A freely available public database, intended as a resource for researchers studying the immune response to SARS-CoV-2, is where the repertoires were released. Samples came from the ongoing ImmuneRACE study (first 160 participants) plus 1,254 subjects from 6 global collaborators. Nearly every sample came with metadata listing a de-identified subject ID, COVID-19 status, age in years and sex. Where available, HLA class I and class II types were taken from metadata supplied by the sample provider and were not determined by assay-based typing.

TCRbeta CDR3 regions were amplified from genomic DNA using the immunoSEQ Assay, a bias-controlled multiplex PCR. Processing in the source paper ran as follows. Nucleated cell counts per sample were estimated from amplification of reference gene primers within the assay. To quantify the absolute abundance of each unique TCRbeta CDR3 rearrangement, sequence reads were collapsed and filtered. For each sample, productive Simpson clonality was calculated as the square root of Simpson's diversity index across productive rearrangements. The table comes from immuneACCESS by way of TCRdb, which keeps in-frame sequences with V and J called. Part of the clones is missing from these tables; in studies checked, under half for an unresolved V gene and the rest for unknown reasons. D and trimming were read from the DNA, whereas the V and J calls and clone size are those reported in that table. Present in this sample are approximately 58,000 clones, approximately 80% of which were seen just once. Roughly 30% of the sample lies in the top ten.

Trimming at the junction amounts to 1 base on V and 5 bases on J, and the germline ends lie 12 bases apart. CDR1 and CDR2, per the germline V gene, are SGHAT and FQNNGV. Reading from cysteine to phenylalanine, the CDR3 counts 15 amino acids. Solely the CDR3 DNA is kept, with 45 bases framed from the first base. On this clone: Its specific antigen is unknown. No base qualities exist here, and no much larger clone lies one base off it.

In Seattle, one collaborating source enrolled patients while the infection was active and tracked those patients longitudinally over the course of disease. Collaborating institutions collected whole blood in K2EDTA tubes following their own protocols. For TCRbeta analysis, collaborators shipped samples as frozen whole blood, isolated PBMCs, or DNA extracted from either of those sample types. Study-level results and caveats: The amount of clinical and demographic metadata varied by source and participant and was provided uncurated.

This clonotype originated in a man aged 55-75 years with COVID-19, enrolled during active disease. The sequence is built from TRBV11-2 and TRBJ1-5; TRBD1 is a weak D gene call, 5 bases matching. Sequences were obtained from peripheral blood. The sequenced DNA is TGTGCCAGCAGCTTAGGTAGTAGGGGTCATCAGCCCCAGCATTTT. The translation is CASSLGSRGHQPQHF.